This entry lists 22 T cell receptor beta chains sequenced from one sample in a study of shared clonotypes between healthy human individuals. Sequencing used immunoSEQ multiplex PCR; TCRdb keeps in-frame clones, though not all of them. This table has 730,000 or so clones, about 78% appearing once. Sample: memory CD4+ T cells sorted from blood. Documented subset: CD45RA-negative fraction. These receptors were collected from a woman between 25 and 40 years old in good health.

This sequence joins TRBV18 and TRBJ1-2; no firm D call. Per germline, CDR1 KGHSH and CDR2 LQKENI. Trimming took 0 bases from V and 4 from J, leaving 9 bases between them. The CDR3 runs to 14 residues. CDR3 coding DNA: TGTGCCAGCTCACCACCTTCAGATCGCTATGGCTACACCTTC. The encoded protein is CASSPPSDRYGYTF.

This clone was detected only a few times. Other DNA sequences in the sample encode the same CDR3. J is TRBJ1-1 and V is TRBV5-1, with D hard to call. This CDR3 comprises 14 residues. Trimming left V 0 bases short and J 1 base short, with 7 bases between. Germline CDR1 is SGHRS and CDR2 is YFSETQ. CDR3 sequence reads: CASSLDTGNTEAFF. CDR3 bases: TGCGCCAGCAGCTTGGATACGGGGAACACTGAAGCTTTCTTT.

This clone was seen a few times. The CDR3 protein is CSVVRDGREQFF. In DNA form, the CDR3 reads TGCAGCGTTGTCAGGGACGGTAGAGAGCAGTTCTTC. The chain combines TRBV29-1 with TRBJ2-1; D assignment may be TRBD1 or TRBD2 (5 bases each). The V gene lost 4 bases and the J gene lost 10 bases, with 14 bases spanning the gap. Germline assignment: CDR1 SQVTM and CDR2 ANQGSEA. The CDR3 runs 12 residues.

A word on this clone: Other nucleotide sequences from this sample produce the same CDR3. The chain employs TRBV18 and TRBJ2-5; D perhaps matches TRBD1 (5 bases). Between the trimmed V and J ends, which lost 2 bases and 5 bases, there was a span of 15 bases. This CDR3 spans 15 amino acids. From germline, CDR1 is KGHSH and CDR2 LQKENI. Written as DNA, the CDR3 is TGTGCCAGCTCACCATCGGGCCAGCGACAGGAGACCCAGTACTTC. This gives the protein CASSPSGQRQETQYF.

CDR3 sequence reads: CASSEEGIVQPQHF. The CDR3 coding sequence is TGTGCCAGCAGTGAGGAAGGGATAGTTCAGCCCCAGCATTTT. The chain carries TRBV2 and TRBJ1-5; no clear D. V was cut by 3 bases and J by 6 bases, with 12 bases left in between. The CDR3 runs 14 residues. CDR1 and CDR2 from the germline V gene are SNHLY and FYNNEI.

A word on this clone: A much larger clone is a single base away; this may be a read error. This chain connects TRBV6-6 to TRBJ2-7; 11 nucleotides agree with TRBD1. There are 15 residues in the CDR3. Trimming at V came to 0 bases and at J to 5 bases, leaving 3 bases not matched to a gene. The germline gives CDR1 MNHNY, CDR2 SVGAGI (reference sequence). This CDR3 is CASSYSGQGGHEQYF. CDR3 coding DNA: TGTGCCAGCAGTTACTCGGGACAGGGGGGCCACGAGCAGTACTTC.

This clone was observed at least ten times. The rearrangement uses TRBV5-5 and TRBJ2-7, with 9 bases aligning to TRBD2. Germline V gives CDR1 SGHKS, CDR2 YYEKEE (reference sequence). The CDR3 contains 16 residues. J was trimmed by 1 base and V by 4 bases; bases with no gene match: 9. CDR3 nucleotides: TGTGCCAGCAGCATGGTAGCGGGAGTGGGTTCCTACGAGCAGTACTTC. It yields the protein CASSMVAGVGSYEQYF.

V usage is TRBV6-5 and J usage is TRBJ1-2, with D perhaps TRBD1 (6 bases). V lost 4 bases, J lost 7 bases, and 13 bases lay in between. Germline CDR1 reads MNHEY; CDR2 reads SVGAGI. This CDR3 is built from 13 residues. The CDR3 nucleotides read TGTGCCAGCAGTTTTGAGGGGGGCAGTGGCTACACCTTC. It is translated as CASSFEGGSGYTF.

The chain carries TRBV7-9 and TRBJ1-5; D is unclear. Germline CDR1 and CDR2: SEHNR and FQNEAQ (reference sequence). CDR3 length: 14 amino acids. V lost 5 bases, J lost 2 bases, and 10 bases lay in between. CDR3 residues: CASSTTQGNQPQHF. The CDR3 DNA reads as TGTGCCAGCAGCACCACCCAGGGCAATCAGCCCCAGCATTTT.

This chain connects TRBV6-1 to TRBJ2-7; weak D call: TRBD2 (6 bases). With 5 bases removed from V and 2 bases from J, the gap between germline ends came to 13 bases. Germline assignment: CDR1 MNHNS and CDR2 SASEGT. The CDR3 is 14 amino acids. CDR3 sequence: CASSKVADAYEQYF. CDR3 in DNA: TGTGCCAGCAGTAAAGTAGCGGACGCCTACGAGCAGTACTTC.

The rearrangement uses TRBV15 and TRBJ2-6; possible D gene TRBD2, 5 bases. Trimming shortened V by 4 bases and J by 4 bases, and 8 bases separated the two germline ends. Germline V lookup: CDR1 LNHNV, CDR2 YYDKDF (reference sequence). The CDR3 consists of 14 residues. CDR3 loop: CATSIGGGANVLTF. In nucleotides, the CDR3 is TGTGCCACCAGCATAGGAGGCGGGGCCAACGTCCTGACTTTC. The full variable domain, rest sourced from reference TRBV15 and TRBJ2-6, is DAMVIQNPRYQVTQFGKPVTLSCSQTLNHNVMYWYQQKSSQAPKLLFHYYDKDFNNEADTPDNFQSRRPNTSFCFLDIRSPGLGDTAMYLCATSIGGGANVLTFGAGSRLTVL.

The V call is TRBV5-1, the J call TRBJ2-2; no definite D call. CDR1 is SGHRS and CDR2 is YFSETQ in the germline V gene. V lost 3 bases and J 7 bases, leaving 13 bases between the germline ends. This CDR3 contains 14 residues. The CDR3 region is CASSSTERFGELFF. As DNA, the CDR3 is TGCGCCAGCAGCTCAACGGAGAGGTTCGGGGAGCTGTTTTTT.

The rearrangement uses TRBV16 and TRBJ1-4, with 7 bases aligning to TRBD1. This CDR3 spans 14 amino acids. Germline CDR1 and CDR2: KGHSY and FQNENV. J lost 5 bases, V lost 4 bases, and 4 bases had no gene match. DNA of the CDR3: TGTGCCAGCAGCCGGGGACAGCACAATGAAAAACTGTTTTTT. Protein: CASSRGQHNEKLFF.

The rearrangement joins TRBV19 to TRBJ1-2, with D possibly TRBD1 on 5 matching bases. The germline CDR1 and CDR2 sequences are LNHDA and SQIVND (reference sequence). The V and J ends lost 6 bases and 12 bases respectively, with 32 bases between them. The CDR3 is made up of 17 amino acids. The CDR3 DNA reads TGTGCCAGTAGCGGGGACCGGGCCATCTTTCAACGGTCGGCTGACACCTTC. Residues: CASSGDRAIFQRSADTF.

The chain is built from TRBV27 and TRBJ2-1, with 10 bases that match TRBD2. Germline trimming cut 3 bases from V and 8 bases from J; bases unmatched to any gene: 7. The V gene's germline CDR1 is MNHEY and CDR2 SMNVEV (reference sequence). This CDR3 comprises 15 residues. This CDR3 reads CASSFTSGAGYEQFF. CDR3 nucleotides: TGTGCCAGCAGTTTCACTAGCGGGGCGGGCTATGAGCAGTTCTTC.

The chain has TRBV4-2 and TRBJ2-7, with D possibly being TRBD2 (6 bases). The CDR3 is 15 residues long. Germline V gives CDR1 LGHNA, CDR2 YNFKEQ. V was clipped by 0 bases and J by 2 bases, with 11 bases between them. The CDR3 region is CASSQEWRGAYEQYF. Here the CDR3 DNA reads TGTGCCAGCAGCCAAGAGTGGCGGGGTGCCTACGAGCAGTACTTC.

The rearrangement uses TRBV6-1 and TRBJ2-5, with a weak D call TRBD2 (7 bases). The V gene lost 2 bases and the J gene lost 0 bases, with 10 bases spanning the gap. Germline values: CDR1 MNHNS, CDR2 SASEGT. The CDR3 is 15 amino acids. For the CDR3, the DNA is TGTGCCAGCAGTGAAAGGGGGAGGGACCAAGAGACCCAGTACTTC. Its protein product is CASSERGRDQETQYF.

The J gene is TRBJ2-5, the V gene TRBV20-1, with D uncertain. V was shortened by 2 bases and J by 0 bases, with 1 base between the two germline ends. The CDR3 totals 11 residues. Germline V gene lookup returns CDR1 DFQATT and CDR2 SNEGSKA (reference sequence). The CDR3 loop reads CSARNQETQYF. The CDR3 bases are TGCAGTGCTAGAAACCAAGAGACCCAGTACTTC.

The chain carries TRBV27 and TRBJ1-1, with TRBD1 as a possible D gene (5 bases). The CDR3 has 13 amino acids. Trimming pared 4 bases from V and 5 bases from J, leaving 11 bases between. Germline loops: CDR1 MNHEY, CDR2 SMNVEV (reference sequence). This CDR3 is CASSSPGRTEAFF. Here the CDR3 DNA reads TGTGCCAGCAGTTCTCCAGGGAGGACTGAAGCTTTCTTT.

The chain has TRBV6-5 and TRBJ1-4, with TRBD1 as a possible D gene (6 bases). This CDR3 comprises 15 residues. Germline CDR1 MNHEY, CDR2 SVGAGI. V was pared by 0 bases and J by 10 bases, with 15 bases between. For the CDR3, the DNA is TGTGCCAGCAGTTACTCTCGAGGGGGGGAACGAAAACTGTTTTTT. The encoded protein is CASSYSRGGERKLFF.

As DNA, the CDR3 is TGTGCCAGCAGCCAAGAGGTCGGAGCGGGAGGCCACATAGCTTCCAACATTCAGTACTTC. It encodes CASSQEVGAGGHIASNIQYF. V gene TRBV4-2 combines with J gene TRBJ2-4; 9 nucleotides match TRBD2. CDR3 length: 20 amino acids. Trimming took 0 bases from V and 7 from J; bases not matched to a gene: 19. CDR1 is LGHNA, CDR2 YNFKEQ, per germline.

The rearrangement links TRBV4-1 to TRBJ1-5, with 7 bases that match TRBD1. The germline V gene has CDR1 MGHRA and CDR2 YSYEKL. After removal of 1 base from V and 7 bases from J, the junction contained 7 bases not matched to a gene. This CDR3 has 15 residues. The DNA for the CDR3 is TGCGCCAGCAGCCAAGGCAGGGGGGGAGGCCAGCCCCAGCATTTT. It specifies CASSQGRGGGQPQHF.